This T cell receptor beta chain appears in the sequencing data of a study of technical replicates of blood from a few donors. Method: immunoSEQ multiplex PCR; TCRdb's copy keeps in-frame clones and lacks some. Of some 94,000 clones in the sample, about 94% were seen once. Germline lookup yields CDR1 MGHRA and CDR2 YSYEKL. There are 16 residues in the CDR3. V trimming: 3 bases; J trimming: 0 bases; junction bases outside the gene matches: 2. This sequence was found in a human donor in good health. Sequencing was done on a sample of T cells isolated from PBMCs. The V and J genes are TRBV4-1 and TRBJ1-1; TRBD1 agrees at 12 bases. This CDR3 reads CASSQGQGALNTEAFF. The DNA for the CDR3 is TGCGCCAGCAGCCAGGGACAGGGGGCTTTGAACACTGAAGCTTTCTTT.